A selection of T cell receptor beta chains follows, all from one sample in a study of shared clonotypes between healthy human individuals. Profiling relied on immunoSEQ multiplex PCR, and the TCRdb table lists in-frame clones only, not all of them. The table includes roughly 2,500,000 clones, 93% detected once. Specimen: naive CD4+ T cells from PBMCs. The receptors originated from a man aged 18 to 29 in good health. Some clones in this sample may be carry-over from other donors' samples. CDR3s include the opening cysteine and the closing phenylalanine or tryptophan. D genes are given only for firm matches. Some rows have no size entry. The others give once, few or many, or a class for an expanded clone.

TRBV19	NA	TRBJ1-4	NA	TGTGCCAGTAGTGCTATTAGGGAGGTTGGTGAAAAACTGTTTTTT	CASSAIREVGEKLFF
TRBV28	NA	TRBJ2-1	NA	TGTGCCAGCAGGGTCGGAGGGGCGCCTAAAGGGGTTGAGCAGTTCTTC	CASRVGGAPKGVEQFF
TRBV7-6	NA	TRBJ2-6	NA	TGTGCCAGCAGCTGGAGTGCTACCCCCTCCAACGTCCTGACTTTC	CASSWSATPSNVLTF
TRBV27	NA	TRBJ1-6	NA	TGTGCCAGCAGTCCCTGGACAGAATCACCCCTCCACTTT	CASSPWTESPLHF
TRBV7-9	NA	TRBJ1-3	NA	TGTGCCAGCAGCCCCGGTCTCTCTGGAAACACCATATATTTT	CASSPGLSGNTIYF
TRBV27	NA	TRBJ1-1	NA	TGTGCCAGCAGTTTTACTCGGCAGGCCGACACTGAAGCTTTCTTT	CASSFTRQADTEAFF
TRBV21-1	NA	TRBJ2-1	NA	TGTGCCAGCTCGGAAGGGACAAGTCCAGCTAATCCACCATGCAATGAGCAGTTCTTC	CASSEGTSPANPPCNEQFF
TRBV18	NA	TRBJ2-5	NA	TGTGCCAGCTCATTCGTAGCAGGAGGAGAGACCCAGTACTTC	CASSFVAGGETQYF
TRBV7-6	NA	TRBJ2-1	NA	TGTGCCAGCAGCTTAGCGGGTAGCGCCTCCTACAATGAGCAGTTCTTC	CASSLAGSASYNEQFF
TRBV18	TRBD1	TRBJ2-7	NA	TGTGCCAGCTCACCCGGGACAGGGAGTTTCGAGCAGTACTTC	CASSPGTGSFEQYF
TRBV15	TRBD1	TRBJ1-2	NA	TGTGCCACCAGCAGTCTCCTAGGACAGGGGTATGGCTACACCTTC	CATSSLLGQGYGYTF
TRBV20-1	NA	TRBJ1-2	NA	TGCAGTGCTAGGCCGGCCTATGGCTACACCTTC	CSARPAYGYTF
TRBV28	NA	TRBJ2-7	NA	TGTGCCAGCAGTTTCCCAGGGACGGTCGAGCAGTACTTC	CASSFPGTVEQYF
TRBV10-1	TRBD1	TRBJ1-5	once	TGCGCCAGCAGGAACGGGACAGGTGAACTCAACCGCCCCAATCAGCCCCAGCATTTT	CASRNGTGELNRPNQPQHF
TRBV28	NA	TRBJ1-2	NA	TGTGCCAGCAGTTCCGCGGTCTCGCTCTATGGCTACACCTTC	CASSSAVSLYGYTF